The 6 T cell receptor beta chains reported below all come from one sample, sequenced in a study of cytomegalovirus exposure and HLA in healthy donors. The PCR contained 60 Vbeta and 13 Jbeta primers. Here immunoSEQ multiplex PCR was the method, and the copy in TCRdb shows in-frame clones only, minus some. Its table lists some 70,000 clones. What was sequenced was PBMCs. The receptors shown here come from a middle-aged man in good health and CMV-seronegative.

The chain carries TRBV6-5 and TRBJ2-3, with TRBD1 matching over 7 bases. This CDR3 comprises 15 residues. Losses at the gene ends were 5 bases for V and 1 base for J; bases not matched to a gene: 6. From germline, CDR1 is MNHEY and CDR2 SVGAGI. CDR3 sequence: CASSPDRAGTDTQYF. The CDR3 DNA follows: TGTGCCAGCAGTCCAGACAGGGCGGGCACAGATACGCAGTATTTT.

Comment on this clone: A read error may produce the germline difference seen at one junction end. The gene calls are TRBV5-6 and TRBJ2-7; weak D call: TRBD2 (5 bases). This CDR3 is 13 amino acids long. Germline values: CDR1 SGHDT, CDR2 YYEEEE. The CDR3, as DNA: TGTGCCACCAGCTTGGGGAGAACCTACGAGCAGTACTTC. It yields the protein CATSLGRTYEQYF. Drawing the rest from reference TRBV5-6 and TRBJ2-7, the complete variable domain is DAGVTQSPTHLIKTRGQQVTLRCSPKSGHDTVSWYQQALGQGPQFIFQYYEEEERQRGNFPDRFSGHQFPNYSSELNVNALLLGDSALYLCATSLGRTYEQYFGPGTRLTVT.

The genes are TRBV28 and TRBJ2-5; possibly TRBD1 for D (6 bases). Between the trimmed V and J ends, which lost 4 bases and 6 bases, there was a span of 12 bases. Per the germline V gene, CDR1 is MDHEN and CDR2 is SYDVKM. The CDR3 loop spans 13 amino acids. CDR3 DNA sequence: TGTGCCAGCAGTTCCGGGACAAGTAAGACCCAGTACTTC. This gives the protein CASSSGTSKTQYF.

The CDR3 DNA follows: TGTGCCAGCAGTCGGAGGACGGGGAACACTGAAGCTTTCTTT. Amino acids: CASSRRTGNTEAFF. The rearrangement uses TRBV27 and TRBJ1-1; D unclear. Trimming shortened V by 5 bases and J by 1 base, and 11 bases separated the two germline ends. The germline V gene encodes CDR1 MNHEY and CDR2 SMNVEV (reference sequence). The CDR3 consists of 14 residues.

Here the CDR3 DNA reads TGTGCTCATAGGAGGGGTGGCGGGGGGGCGAACACCGGGGAGCTGTTTTTT. Its translation is CAHRRGGGGANTGELFF. The chain combines TRBV30 with TRBJ2-2; TRBD2 aligns across 9 bases. The CDR3 is 17 amino acids. The germline gives CDR1 GTSNPN, CDR2 SVGIG (reference sequence).

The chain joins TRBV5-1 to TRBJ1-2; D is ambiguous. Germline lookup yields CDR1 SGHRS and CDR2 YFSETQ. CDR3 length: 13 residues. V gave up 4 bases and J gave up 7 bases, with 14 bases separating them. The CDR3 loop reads CASSPRGERGYTF. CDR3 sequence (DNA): TGCGCCAGCAGCCCCCGGGGAGAACGTGGCTACACCTTC.